A single sample is the source of the 4 T cell receptor beta chains below, sequenced in a study of blood T cell repertoires in COVID-19. TCRdb's copy holds only in-frame clones and misses some; the assay was immunoSEQ multiplex PCR. The sample includes 150,000 to 200,000 clones, 80% to 90% of them seen just once. Sequencing was performed on peripheral blood. These receptors all come from a woman aged 55-69 years with COVID-19, enrolled during active disease.

The gene calls are TRBV19 and TRBJ1-1; TRBD1 aligns across 8 bases. Germline V gene lookup returns CDR1 LNHDA and CDR2 SQIVND (reference sequence). The CDR3 loop spans 14 amino acids. With 6 bases clipped from V and 7 bases from J, the junction kept 10 bases outside the gene matches. The CDR3 region is CASRWTGRAGEAFF. The CDR3 DNA reads TGTGCCAGTAGGTGGACAGGGCGTGCCGGTGAAGCTTTCTTT.

The V and J genes are TRBV6-5 and TRBJ2-1; perhaps TRBD2 as D (5 bases). Germline CDR1 and CDR2: MNHEY and SVGAGI. This CDR3 region has 11 residues. V was cut by 11 bases and J by 9 bases, with 14 bases left in between. For the CDR3, the DNA is TGTGCCTCCCCGGTTGGAGGTGAGCAGTTCTTC. Amino acid sequence: CASPVGGEQFF.

The V gene is TRBV24-1, the J gene TRBJ1-1; D ambiguous. Deletions cut 9 bases from V and 0 bases from J, with 10 bases between. The CDR3 extends over 13 amino acids. CDR1 KGHDR and CDR2 SFDVKD come from the germline V gene. The CDR3 reads CATANGLNTEAFF. The CDR3 nucleotides read TGTGCCACCGCGAACGGTTTGAACACTGAAGCTTTCTTT.

The genes are TRBV30 and TRBJ1-1; 10 nucleotides align to TRBD1. CDR1 and CDR2 (germline): GTSNPN, SVGIG (reference sequence). J gave up 7 bases and V 2 bases, and 7 bases lay outside the gene matches. The CDR3 is 14 residues long. CDR3 amino acids: CAWSTGQGSGEAFF. The DNA of the CDR3 is TGTGCCTGGAGTACGGGACAGGGGAGCGGTGAAGCTTTCTTT.